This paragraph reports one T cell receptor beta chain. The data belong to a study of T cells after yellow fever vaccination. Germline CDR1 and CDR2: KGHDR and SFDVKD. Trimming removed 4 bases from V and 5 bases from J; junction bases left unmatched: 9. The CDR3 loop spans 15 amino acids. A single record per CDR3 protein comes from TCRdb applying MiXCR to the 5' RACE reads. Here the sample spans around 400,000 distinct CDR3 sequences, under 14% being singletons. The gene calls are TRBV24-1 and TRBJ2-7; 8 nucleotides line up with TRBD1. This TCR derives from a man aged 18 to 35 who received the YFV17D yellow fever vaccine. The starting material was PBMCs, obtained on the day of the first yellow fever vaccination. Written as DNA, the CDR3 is TGTGCCACCAGTGAAAGACACAGGGGGTGTCACGAGCAGTACGTC. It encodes CATSERHRGCHEQYV.